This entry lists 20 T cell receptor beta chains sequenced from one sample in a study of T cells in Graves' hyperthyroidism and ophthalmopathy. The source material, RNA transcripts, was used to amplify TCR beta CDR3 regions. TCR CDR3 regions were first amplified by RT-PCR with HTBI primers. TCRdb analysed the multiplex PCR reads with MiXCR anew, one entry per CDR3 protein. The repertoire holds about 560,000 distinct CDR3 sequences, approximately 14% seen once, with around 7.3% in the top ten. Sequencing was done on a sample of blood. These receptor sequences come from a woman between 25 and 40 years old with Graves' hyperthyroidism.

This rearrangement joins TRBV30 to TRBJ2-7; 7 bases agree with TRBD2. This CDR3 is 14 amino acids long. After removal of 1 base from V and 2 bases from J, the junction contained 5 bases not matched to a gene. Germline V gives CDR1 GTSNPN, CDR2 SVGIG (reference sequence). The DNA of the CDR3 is TGTGCCTGGAGTGAGTCTAGCGGTCCCTACGAGCAGTACTTC. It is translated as CAWSESSGPYEQYF.

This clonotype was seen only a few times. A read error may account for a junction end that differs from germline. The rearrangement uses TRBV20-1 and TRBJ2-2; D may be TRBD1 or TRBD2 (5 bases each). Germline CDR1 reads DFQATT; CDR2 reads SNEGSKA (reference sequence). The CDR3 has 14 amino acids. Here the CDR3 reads CSARDPRGTGELFF. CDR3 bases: TGCAGTGCTCGCGACCCTAGAGGGACCGGGGAGTTGTTTTTT.

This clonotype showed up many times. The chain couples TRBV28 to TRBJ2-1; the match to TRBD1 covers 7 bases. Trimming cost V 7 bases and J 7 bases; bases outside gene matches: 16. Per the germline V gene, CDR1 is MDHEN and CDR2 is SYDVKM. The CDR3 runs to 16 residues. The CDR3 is CASISSTGTATNEQFF. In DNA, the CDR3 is TGTGCCAGCATCTCGTCGACCGGGACAGCCACTAATGAGCAGTTCTTC.

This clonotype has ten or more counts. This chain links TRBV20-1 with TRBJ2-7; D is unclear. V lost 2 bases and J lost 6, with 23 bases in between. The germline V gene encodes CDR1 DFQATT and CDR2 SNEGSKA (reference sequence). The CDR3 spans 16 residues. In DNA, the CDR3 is TGCAGTGCTAGATTCTCACTGGCAGCGACACTTCGCGAGCAGTACTTC. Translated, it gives CSARFSLAATLREQYF.

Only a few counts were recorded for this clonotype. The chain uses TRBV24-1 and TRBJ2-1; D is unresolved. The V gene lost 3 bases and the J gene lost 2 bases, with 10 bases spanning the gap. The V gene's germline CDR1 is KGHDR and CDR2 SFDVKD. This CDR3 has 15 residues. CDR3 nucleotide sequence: TGTGCCACCAGTGATGGACCGACGACCTACAATGAGCAGTTCTTC. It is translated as CATSDGPTTYNEQFF.

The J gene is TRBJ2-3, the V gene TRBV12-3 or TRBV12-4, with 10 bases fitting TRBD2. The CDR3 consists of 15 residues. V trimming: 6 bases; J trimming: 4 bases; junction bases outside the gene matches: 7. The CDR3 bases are TGTGCCAGCAGATCCGGGACTAGCGTCGCAGATACGCAGTATTTT. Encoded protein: CASRSGTSVADTQYF.

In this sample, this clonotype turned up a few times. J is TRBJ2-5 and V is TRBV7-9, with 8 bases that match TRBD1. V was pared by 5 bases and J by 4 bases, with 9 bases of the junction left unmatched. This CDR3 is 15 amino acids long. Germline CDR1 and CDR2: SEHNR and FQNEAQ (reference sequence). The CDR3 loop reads CASSPHGQGGETQYF. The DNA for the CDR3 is TGTGCCAGCAGCCCCCACGGACAGGGAGGAGAGACCCAGTACTTC.

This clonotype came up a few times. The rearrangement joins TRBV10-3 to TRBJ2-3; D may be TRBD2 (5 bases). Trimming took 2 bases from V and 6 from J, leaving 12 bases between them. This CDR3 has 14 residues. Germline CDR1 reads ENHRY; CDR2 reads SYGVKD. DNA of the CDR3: TGTGCCATCAGTGAGGCGCAGAGGGCCGATACGCAGTATTTT. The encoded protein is CAISEAQRADTQYF.

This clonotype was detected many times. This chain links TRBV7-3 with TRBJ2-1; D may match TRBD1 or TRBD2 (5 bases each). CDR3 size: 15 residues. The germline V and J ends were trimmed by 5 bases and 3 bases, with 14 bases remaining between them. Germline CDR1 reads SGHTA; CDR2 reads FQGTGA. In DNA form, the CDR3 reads TGTGCCAGCAGCCAGGTCCCTGGGGGCTACAATGAGCAGTTCTTC. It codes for CASSQVPGGYNEQFF.

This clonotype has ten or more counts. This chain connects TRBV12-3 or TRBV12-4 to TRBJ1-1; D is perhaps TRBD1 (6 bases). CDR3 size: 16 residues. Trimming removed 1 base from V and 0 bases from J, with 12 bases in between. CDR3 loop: CASSLGQGSMNTEAFF. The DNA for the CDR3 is TGTGCCAGCAGTTTAGGGCAGGGGAGCATGAACACTGAAGCTTTCTTT.

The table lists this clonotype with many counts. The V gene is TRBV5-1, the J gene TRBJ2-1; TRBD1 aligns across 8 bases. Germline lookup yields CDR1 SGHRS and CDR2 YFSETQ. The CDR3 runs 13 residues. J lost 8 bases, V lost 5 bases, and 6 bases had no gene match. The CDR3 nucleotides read TGCGCCAGCAGACCTGGACAGGGCGATGAGCAGTTCTTC. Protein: CASRPGQGDEQFF. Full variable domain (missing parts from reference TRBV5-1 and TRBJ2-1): KAGVTQTPRYLIKTRGQQVTLSCSPISGHRSVSWYQQTPGQGLQFLFEYFSETQRNKGNFPGRFSGRQFSNSRSEMNVSTLELGDSALYLCASRPGQGDEQFFGPGTRLTVL.

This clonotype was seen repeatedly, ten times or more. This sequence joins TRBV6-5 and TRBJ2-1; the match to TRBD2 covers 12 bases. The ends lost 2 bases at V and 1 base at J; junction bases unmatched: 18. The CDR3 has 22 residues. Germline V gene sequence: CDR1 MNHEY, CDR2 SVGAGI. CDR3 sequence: CASSYAIGGTSGSKRSYNEQFF. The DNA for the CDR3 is TGTGCCAGCAGTTACGCAATCGGTGGGACTAGCGGGTCCAAGAGGTCCTACAATGAGCAGTTCTTC.

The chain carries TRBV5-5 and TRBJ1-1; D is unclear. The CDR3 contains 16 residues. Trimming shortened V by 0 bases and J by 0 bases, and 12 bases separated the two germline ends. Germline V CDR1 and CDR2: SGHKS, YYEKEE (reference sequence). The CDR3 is CASSLVPVKMNTEAFF. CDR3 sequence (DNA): TGTGCCAGCAGCTTGGTGCCTGTGAAAATGAACACTGAAGCTTTCTTT.

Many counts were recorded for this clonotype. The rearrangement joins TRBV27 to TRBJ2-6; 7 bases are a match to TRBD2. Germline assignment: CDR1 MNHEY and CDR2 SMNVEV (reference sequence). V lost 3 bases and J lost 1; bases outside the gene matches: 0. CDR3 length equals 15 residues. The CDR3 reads CASSFGGSGANVLTF. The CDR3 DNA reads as TGTGCCAGCAGTTTCGGGGGGTCTGGGGCCAACGTCCTGACTTTC.

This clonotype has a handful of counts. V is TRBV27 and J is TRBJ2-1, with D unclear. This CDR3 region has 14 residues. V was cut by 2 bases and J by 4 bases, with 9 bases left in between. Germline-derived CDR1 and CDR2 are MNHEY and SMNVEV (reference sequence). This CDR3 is CASSLRAGYNEQFF. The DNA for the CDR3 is TGTGCCAGCAGTTTAAGGGCAGGTTACAATGAGCAGTTCTTC.

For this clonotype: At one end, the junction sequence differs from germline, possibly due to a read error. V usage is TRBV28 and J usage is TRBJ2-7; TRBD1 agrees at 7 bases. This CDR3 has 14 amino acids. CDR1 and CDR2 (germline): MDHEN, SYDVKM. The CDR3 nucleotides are TGTGCCAGCAGTTTCAGGGGGTCATCCTGCGAGCAGTACTTC. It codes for CASSFRGSSCEQYF.

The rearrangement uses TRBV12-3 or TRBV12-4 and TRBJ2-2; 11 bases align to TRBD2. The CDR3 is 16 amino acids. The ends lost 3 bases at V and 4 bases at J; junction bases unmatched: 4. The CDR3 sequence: CASSFWLAGGTGELFF. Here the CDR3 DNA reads TGTGCCAGCAGTTTTTGGCTAGCGGGAGGCACCGGGGAGCTGTTTTTT.

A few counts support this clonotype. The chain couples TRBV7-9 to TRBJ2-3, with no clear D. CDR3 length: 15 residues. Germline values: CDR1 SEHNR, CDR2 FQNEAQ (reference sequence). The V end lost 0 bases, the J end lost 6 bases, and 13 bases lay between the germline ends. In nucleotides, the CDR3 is TGTGCCAGCAGCTTAGCCGATGTGGGCTGGGATACGCAGTATTTT. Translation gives CASSLADVGWDTQYF.

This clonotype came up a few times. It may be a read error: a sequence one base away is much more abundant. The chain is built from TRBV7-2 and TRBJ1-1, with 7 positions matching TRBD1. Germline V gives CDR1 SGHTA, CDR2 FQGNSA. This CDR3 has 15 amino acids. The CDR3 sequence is CASSLRGGRNTEASF. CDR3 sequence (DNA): TGTGCCAGCAGCTTAAGAGGGGGCCGGAACACTGAAGCTTCCTTT.

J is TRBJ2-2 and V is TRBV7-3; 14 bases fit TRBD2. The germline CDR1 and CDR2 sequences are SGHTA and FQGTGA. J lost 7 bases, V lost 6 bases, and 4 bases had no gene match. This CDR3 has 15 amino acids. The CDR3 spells CASRSGLAGVGELFF. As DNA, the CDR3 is TGTGCCAGCAGATCGGGACTAGCGGGAGTCGGGGAGCTGTTTTTT.